Presented here are 18 T cell receptor beta chains from one specimen sequenced in a study of cytomegalovirus exposure and HLA in healthy donors. PCR involved 60 Vbeta and 13 Jbeta primers. Here immunoSEQ multiplex PCR was the method, and the copy in TCRdb shows in-frame clones only, minus some. The sample contains about 140,000 clones, roughly 80% of which appear only once. The material sequenced was PBMCs. All receptors come from a female donor in good health and CMV-seronegative.

The genes are TRBV6-1 and TRBJ1-5; D is uncertain. Germline assignment: CDR1 MNHNS and CDR2 SASEGT. Trimming cost V 5 bases and J 2 bases, with 7 bases left between them. This CDR3 region has 13 residues. CDR3 bases: TGTGCCAGCAGTCTAGTAGGCAATCAGCCCCAGCATTTT. This codes for CASSLVGNQPQHF.

This clone was counted a few times. The chain links TRBV5-1 to TRBJ1-1, with D tentatively TRBD1 (6 bases). The CDR3 is 15 amino acids. Looked up from germline, CDR1 is SGHRS and CDR2 is YFSETQ. Trimming took off 0 bases at V and 1 base at J, with 10 bases between the two ends. For the CDR3, the DNA is TGCGCCAGCAGCTTGGGGATGGACAGGAACACTGAAGCTTTCTTT. Amino acids: CASSLGMDRNTEAFF.

The CDR3 sequence: CASSLTSGKADTQYF. Written as DNA, the CDR3 is TGTGCCAGCAGTCTGACTAGCGGGAAGGCAGATACGCAGTATTTT. The rearrangement uses TRBV6-5 and TRBJ2-3, with 11 nucleotides matching TRBD2. Unmatched junction bases numbered 5, after V lost 5 bases and J lost 4 bases. Germline V CDR1 and CDR2: MNHEY, SVGAGI. The CDR3 runs to 15 residues.

V usage is TRBV29-1 and J usage is TRBJ2-3; 7 positions match TRBD2. This CDR3 is 16 amino acids long. Germline V lookup: CDR1 SQVTM, CDR2 ANQGSEA. With 2 bases clipped from V and 0 bases from J, the junction kept 8 bases outside the gene matches. The DNA for the CDR3 is TGCAGCGTTGAAAGCCGGGGGAGGGCTAGCACAGATACGCAGTATTTT. Its protein product is CSVESRGRASTDTQYF.

The CDR3 sequence: CASSQVEASGYEQYF. The CDR3, as DNA: TGCGCCAGCAGCCAAGTCGAGGCTAGCGGCTACGAGCAGTACTTC. The chain couples TRBV4-1 to TRBJ2-7, with 7 positions matching TRBD2. V shed 1 base and J 3 bases; nucleotides not matched to a gene: 6. Germline V CDR1 and CDR2: MGHRA, YSYEKL. This CDR3 spans 15 amino acids.

V gene TRBV27 combines with J gene TRBJ2-2; 14 nucleotides agree with TRBD2. CDR1 MNHEY and CDR2 SMNVEV come from the germline V gene (reference sequence). V trimming: 6 bases; J trimming: 7 bases; junction bases outside the gene matches: 19. This CDR3 has 20 amino acids. The CDR3 nucleotides are TGTGCCAGCAGGCTAGCCCGCCTCGGGACTAGCGGGAGAAAGAACGGGGAGCTGTTTTTT. Translated, it gives CASRLARLGTSGRKNGELFF.

The rearrangement joins TRBV27 to TRBJ1-1; D might be TRBD1 (5 bases). Germline V lookup: CDR1 MNHEY, CDR2 SMNVEV (reference sequence). This CDR3 comprises 14 residues. Trimming took 3 bases from V and 0 from J, leaving 8 bases between them. The CDR3 loop is CASSFSGVNTEAFF. DNA for the CDR3: TGTGCCAGCAGTTTTTCGGGGGTGAACACTGAAGCTTTCTTT.

V gene TRBV27 combines with J gene TRBJ2-7; no firm D call. Per germline, CDR1 MNHEY and CDR2 SMNVEV (reference sequence). The CDR3 loop spans 11 amino acids. The V end lost 5 bases, the J end lost 4 bases, and 6 bases lay between the germline ends. The CDR3 spells CASSHRYEQYF. The CDR3 DNA reads as TGTGCCAGCAGTCACCGGTACGAGCAGTACTTC.

This clone was seen just once. This chain joins TRBV27 and TRBJ2-3; 9 nucleotides align to TRBD2. Germline V gene data show CDR1 as MNHEY and CDR2 as SMNVEV (reference sequence). The CDR3 is 16 residues long. The junction had 5 bases not matched to a gene; V was cut back by 3 bases and J by 1 base. This CDR3 reads CASSLGVAGGTDTQYF. CDR3 coding DNA: TGTGCCAGCAGTTTGGGGGTAGCGGGGGGCACAGATACGCAGTATTTT.

The sample holds one count of this clone. J is TRBJ1-3 and V is TRBV2; TRBD1 aligns across 7 bases. Per germline, CDR1 SNHLY and CDR2 FYNNEI. The CDR3 is 15 residues long. V gave up 4 bases and J gave up 0 bases; unmatched junction bases: 3. This CDR3 reads CASSGRGLSGNTIYF. CDR3 nucleotides: TGTGCCAGCAGTGGGAGGGGGCTCTCTGGAAACACCATATATTTT.

This chain connects TRBV4-2 to TRBJ1-5; 8 bases map to TRBD1. This CDR3 contains 14 residues. J gave up 7 bases and V 8 bases, and 10 bases lay outside the gene matches. Germline V gene lookup returns CDR1 LGHNA and CDR2 YNFKEQ. DNA of the CDR3: TGTGCCAGCGCGGACAGGGAAAATGGGCAGCCCCAGCATTTT. It is translated as CASADRENGQPQHF.

The gene calls are TRBV2 and TRBJ2-1; 10 bases are a match to TRBD2. The V segment lost 7 bases and the J segment 10 bases; nucleotides outside the gene matches: 10. Germline V lookup: CDR1 SNHLY, CDR2 FYNNEI. The CDR3 totals 14 residues. CDR3 nucleotide sequence: TGTGCCAGCACCGGGCTAGCGGGAGTGGGGGAGCAGTTCTTC. Its protein is CASTGLAGVGEQFF.

This clone has more than one count but fewer than ten. The junction shows a germline mismatch at one end, possibly a read error. V gene TRBV10-2 combines with J gene TRBJ2-4, with D perhaps matching TRBD2 (5 bases). CDR1 and CDR2 (germline): WSHSY, SAAADI. CDR3 length: 14 residues. DNA of the CDR3: TGCGCCAGCAGTGAGCCAGCGGCCACAAACATTCAGTACTTC. Protein sequence: CASSEPAATNIQYF.

CDR3 sequence reads: CASSEGFPGGVHYEQYF. In DNA form, the CDR3 reads TGTGCCAGCAGTGAAGGATTCCCTGGGGGGGTCCATTACGAGCAGTACTTC. The rearrangement links TRBV2 to TRBJ2-7; TRBD2 matches at 7 bases. The CDR3 is made up of 17 amino acids. J lost 4 bases, V lost 1 base, and 13 bases had no gene match. Germline CDR1 reads SNHLY; CDR2 reads FYNNEI.

V is TRBV6-1 and J is TRBJ1-5; D gene unclear. Germline loops: CDR1 MNHNS, CDR2 SASEGT. V was trimmed by 4 bases and J by 0 bases, leaving 7 bases between them. The CDR3 is 14 amino acids. Here the CDR3 DNA reads TGTGCCAGCAGTGCTCAGGTTAGCAATCAGCCCCAGCATTTT. Protein sequence: CASSAQVSNQPQHF.

This chain connects TRBV9 to TRBJ2-3; 8 bases are a match to TRBD2. V shed 0 bases, J shed 0 bases, and the junction held 3 bases outside the gene matches. The CDR3 sequence is 16 residues long. Per the germline V gene, CDR1 is SGDLS and CDR2 is YYNGEE. CDR3 residues: CASSVESGSSTDTQYF. CDR3 sequence (DNA): TGTGCCAGCAGCGTAGAAAGCGGGAGTAGCACAGATACGCAGTATTTT.

The chain employs TRBV5-1 and TRBJ2-5, with D possibly being TRBD1 (6 bases). The CDR3 has 15 amino acids. V was pared by 4 bases and J by 1 base, with 14 bases between. Germline CDR1 is SGHRS and CDR2 is YFSETQ. CDR3 residues: CASSPQGLRQETQYF. CDR3 nucleotide sequence: TGCGCCAGCAGCCCACAGGGTTTACGCCAAGAGACCCAGTACTTC.

The chain combines TRBV11-2 with TRBJ2-3; possible D gene TRBD2, 5 bases. V was trimmed by 7 bases and J by 0 bases, leaving 14 bases between them. In germline, CDR1 is SGHAT, CDR2 FQNNGV. The CDR3 contains 15 residues. CDR3 DNA sequence: TGTGCCAGCAACCCTCGGAGCGGCAGCACAGATACGCAGTATTTT. Protein: CASNPRSGSTDTQYF.